The TCR beta chain under discussion was sequenced for a study of beta chain features in type 1 diabetes (dated by TCRdb to about 2018). Context from the whole study: Patients and healthy donors did not differ in mean age, gender distribution, total cell number or subset yield. Whereas all 28 donors provided naive and central memory subsets, regulatory and stem cell-like memory subsets were isolated from just 8 patients and about 8 healthy donors. Across all samples, fewer than 110,000,000 sorted cells were examined, and cell number per subset correlated strongly with RNA yield. The study compared the TCRB repertoires of sorted circulating CD4+ T cell subsets in recently diagnosed type 1 diabetes patients with those in matched healthy donors.

All of the isolated RNA was reverse transcribed with the High Capacity cDNA Reverse Transcription Kit, so expressed TCRB transcripts were sequenced. Deep immunoSEQ sequencing was performed on naive, central memory and regulatory T cell samples, with an average of roughly 3.5 million total reads per sample. After sorted cells were lysed in RLT buffer, RNA was extracted with DNase-treated RNeasy Micro or Mini kits, with the choice depending on cell number. To prevent cross-contamination, each cell subset was processed individually, whereas patient and healthy donor samples were processed jointly. Using the immunoSEQ multiplex PCR, TCRB sequences were amplified from cDNA into 87-bp fragments spanning the CDR3 region. Sequencing of the amplicons was done on the Illumina HiSeq platform. Processing in the source paper ran as follows. Synthetic template baselines were used to correct PCR bias computationally, reads within Hamming distance 2 were collapsed together, and singletons that could not be merged were discarded. Reads were aligned against IMGT to assign V, D and J genes, CDR3 length and insertions or deletions at six rearrangement sites. Within each subset, clonotype counts were normalized to sorted cell number, after which true diversity and Gini coefficients were computed with the tcR R package. The overlap coefficient, calculated on TCRB nucleotide sequences, was used to quantify repertoire sharing. As a proxy for the pre-selection repertoire, out-of-frame TCRB sequences from naive cells were analyzed. The clones in this table, taken by TCRdb from immuneACCESS, are in-frame only. Not every clone is retained; where verified, under half of the shortfall comes from an unresolved V gene, and the cause of the rest is unknown. The DNA was the basis for D and trimming; V, J and clone size are from that table. The sample profile shows under 250,000 clones; around an eighth of them were found once. Together, the top ten hold about 0.03% of the sample.

From each donor, a single peripheral blood sample of 100 to 150 mL on average was drawn into heparinised tubes. A BD FACSAria II was used to sort naive, central memory, regulatory and stem cell-like memory CD4+ T cells with a panel that included CD45RO, CCR7, CD25, CD127, CD95 and CD27. A purity above 98% was achieved for all sorted populations. PBMCs were isolated immediately by Lymphoprep density gradient centrifugation and stained directly without culture. So that batch effects would be minimized, each experiment stained and sorted samples in pairs, pairing one healthy donor with one patient. V is reduced by 4 bases and J by 9 bases, leaving a spacing of 10 bases between them. Via the germline V gene, CDR1 is SGHAT and CDR2 FQNNGV. The CDR3 runs 11 residues from the cysteine to the phenylalanine. The DNA shown is the 33-base CDR3, in frame from base 1. The sample holds a few counts of this clone. The specificity of this receptor is unknown. One base away there is no much larger clone; base qualities are not given.

Overall study outcomes, separate from this receptor: Because cDNA was sequenced instead of genomic DNA, activated cells with high expression could be over-represented, although the groups did not differ in activation or CD3 levels. Because small numbers of individuals were included in the HLA sub-analyses, any influence of HLA type on TCRB rearrangement was left unresolved. Patients with type 1 diabetes made fewer insertions and deleted more nucleotides at VDJ recombination sites, implying thymic rearrangement abnormalities. In all four CD4+ subsets, TCRB CDR3 length was moderately but significantly shorter in type 1 diabetes patients. The naive, central memory and regulatory TCRB repertoires appeared to resemble one another more closely among patients than among healthy donors. PCR might favor shorter templates, but patient and control samples were amplified and corrected together, so any skew would affect both groups equally.

The sample taken for sequencing was naive CD4+ T cells from blood. The sample's cell subset or site label is to be understood as: true naive CD4+ T cells. The sequence derives from a middle-aged woman in good health. This receptor chain uses TRBV11-2 and TRBJ2-7, with the identity of the D gene unclear. This receptor carries the CDR3 CASSSLGGQYF. The nucleotides are TGTGCCAGCAGCTCCCTCGGCGGGCAGTACTTC.